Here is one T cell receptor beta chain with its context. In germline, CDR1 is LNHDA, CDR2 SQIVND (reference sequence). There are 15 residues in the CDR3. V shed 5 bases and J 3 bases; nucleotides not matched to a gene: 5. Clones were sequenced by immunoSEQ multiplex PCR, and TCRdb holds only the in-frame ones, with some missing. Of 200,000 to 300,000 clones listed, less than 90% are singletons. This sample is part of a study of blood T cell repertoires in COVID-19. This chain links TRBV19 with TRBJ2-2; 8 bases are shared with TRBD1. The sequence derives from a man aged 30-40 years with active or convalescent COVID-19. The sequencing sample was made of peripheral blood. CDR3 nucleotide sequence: TGTGCCAGTAGTGCAAGACAGGGGTACACCGGGGAGCTGTTTTTT. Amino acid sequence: CASSARQGYTGELFF.